This T cell receptor beta chain is drawn from a study of shared clonotypes between healthy human individuals (TCRdb year 2020). In terms of the full investigation: The cohort comprised a couple of women and three men aged 18 to 49 years. Blood TCR repertoires of five healthy adults were deeply sequenced to estimate repertoire size and the extent of clonotype sharing between individuals. For each donor, three plates each were used for CD4 naive and CD4 memory, two plates were used for CD8 naive, and one plate was used for CD8 memory. Per donor, leukapheresis produced somewhere between about 0.94 and 10 billion PBMCs. To increase sequencing depth and limit assay-specific biases, different laboratories used diverse techniques to prepare libraries and sequence TCR repertoires.

The CDR3 runs 15 residues from the cysteine to the phenylalanine. Only CDR3 DNA is held: 45 bases, read in frame from base 1. V is pared back by 0 bases and J by 7 bases, with 17 bases lying between the germline termini. CDR1 and CDR2 are drawn from the germline V gene: SGDLS, YYNGEE. TCR CDR3 regions were amplified from genomic DNA by multiplex PCR using the deep immunoSEQ assay. Genomic DNA extracted from each cell subset was distributed evenly over all wells of several immunoSEQ 96-well plates, and each plate served as one replicate. For sorted subsets, around 0.2 ug genomic DNA, equal to tens of thousands of T cell genomes, was loaded into each replicate PCR. Purified libraries were measured with a Qubit 3.0 fluorometer, size-checked on a Bioanalyzer 2100, and measured again with the KAPA Library Quantification kit. A separate single-read 150-cycle Illumina NextSeq 550 flow cell was used to sequence each immunoSEQ 96-well plate. Under the source paper's analysis protocol: The immunoSEQ output contained only junctional sequences without quality scores, so filtering could not match that applied to full-length reads. To assign V/J genes and CDR3, sequences were annotated against IMGT germline references using PyIR, a Python wrapper for IgBLAST v1.9. Reads with weak V/J assignments (E-value above 1e-6), missing CDR3, stop codons, out-of-frame junctions, or ambiguous translated residues were removed. A V3J clonotype was defined by an identical inferred V gene, J gene, and CDR3 amino acid sequence. To compute the percentage overlap between repertoires, the number of shared unique clonotypes was divided by the size of the smaller repertoire. Repertoire richness was assessed with RTK rarefaction, the Chao1 estimator, and Recon v2.1 estimates of unobserved clonotypes. Generation probabilities for all TCRbeta clonotypes obtained by the gDNA method from four donors were computed using OLGA. Drawn from immuneACCESS, this table holds only the in-frame rearrangements with V and J called that TCRdb kept. Clones are partly lost; checked studies trace under half to an unresolved V gene and leave the rest unexplained. V, J and clone size are those of that table, while D and trimming were read from the DNA. This sample gives approximately 740,000 clones in total; nearly 95% of them show up just once. The ten largest clones take up approximately 25% of the sample.

Concerning this clone: Which antigen it targets is not known. Base quality data are lacking; no much larger clone is found one base away.

For the CD8 naive samples, CD45RO-negative cells were positively selected for CCR7, yielding a CD45RA+CCR7+ population from which TemRA cells were excluded. Donors were healthy HIV-negative adults with no recently reported acute infections or vaccinations. Every donor was a Caucasian adult residing in Nashville, Tennessee, USA. Blood was collected by leukapheresis, and PBMCs were isolated by Ficoll-Histopaque density gradient centrifugation and then cryopreserved in liquid nitrogen vapor phase. Analytical flow cytometry was used to check the purity and quantity of every magnetically sorted T cell population. Each sorted fraction had its genomic DNA isolated and then quantified by UV absorbance on a Nanodrop 2000c. The research as a whole found: Sampling was restricted to blood, and TCR repertoires in tissue are likely to differ from TCR repertoires in blood. The small number of donors limited the genetic and exposure-history diversity represented. Rarefaction of sorted-subset datasets indicated incomplete sequencing despite the large sequencing depth. When several donors were compared, the shared fraction of clonotypes was roughly 5% for naive CD4, over 3% for naive CD8, 2% to 2.5% for memory CD4, and less than 0.45% for memory CD8. Naive subsets generally had larger estimated clonotype richness than memory subsets. Clonotypes shared by all four sorted-subset donors showed higher generation probabilities than non-shared clonotypes. Pairwise subsampling led to the expectation that sequencing depth would affect the degree of clonotype sharing among donors.

The TCR was taken from a man aged 25-45 years in good health. The sequence links TRBV9 to TRBJ2-7; a tentative D match to TRBD2 spans 7 bases. The sequencing sample was made of naive CD8+ T cells sorted from blood. The label giving this sample's cell subset or site can be read as: CD45RA+CCR7+. The DNA is as follows: TGTGCCAGCAGCGTAGAAGCCATGGGAGGGGGTGAGCAGTACTTC. Translated, this is CASSVEAMGGGEQYF.